This T cell receptor beta chain stems from a study of identical twins. Broader study findings: Zero-insertion analyses were open to partial confounding by invariant MAIT and iNKT cells. Donors were not followed over many years; analysis was cross-sectional.

This clonotype was detected only a few times. What it recognizes is unknown. Unique molecular identifiers were present on cDNA, and template switching added a universal primer site. TCRdb processed the 5' RACE reads anew with MiXCR; each CDR3 protein has one entry. Of roughly 240,000 distinct CDR3 sequences listed, around 6.6% were seen once; the top ten hold roughly 3.9%. This sample also belongs to another study, concerning yellow fever vaccine responses in identical twins.

The receptor was derived from a woman under 30 in good health. The sequenced sample consisted of memory (CD45RO+) T cells sorted from blood.

In nucleotides, the CDR3 is TGCGCCAGCAGCGTCGGAGCCCTAGAAAAACTGTTTTTT. This sequence encodes CASSVGALEKLFF. This chain uses TRBV4-1 with TRBJ1-4; no reliable D call. V lost 5 bases to trimming and J lost 8 bases, with 12 bases between them. The V gene's germline CDR1 is MGHRA and CDR2 YSYEKL. This CDR3 is 13 amino acids long.